Below, one T cell receptor (beta chain) is given with its context. Its antigen is unknown. This specimen belongs to a study of shared clonotypes between healthy human individuals. Turning to the study itself: Each donor's CD8 memory used one plate, CD8 naive two, each CD4 subset three.

Germline-derived CDR1 and CDR2 are SGHRS and YFSETQ. This CDR3 has 15 amino acids. The V end lost 0 bases, the J end lost 10 bases, and 19 bases lay between the germline ends. Splitting the CD4+ cells yielded a CD45RA+ naive subset and a CD45RA-negative memory subset. Overall study findings and caveats: In contrast to clonotypes shared by all four donors, non-shared clonotypes had lower generation probabilities.

The input for sorted-subset replicate PCRs was 150 to 200 ng DNA, approximately 30,000 T cell genomes. Only in-frame clones appear in the TCRdb table, and some are missing; sequencing was by immunoSEQ multiplex PCR. This table has approximately 2.1 million clones, 85% to 95% appearing once. The sequence was obtained from a man between 18 and 35 years old in good health. Some clones in this sample may be carry-over from other donors' samples. The chain recombines TRBV5-1 with TRBJ1-1; D ambiguous. Sequenced input: naive CD4+ T cells from PBMCs. Documented subset: CD45RA+ positively selected. The CDR3 loop reads CASSLVPSSDSAAFF. CDR3 nucleotides: TGCGCCAGCAGCTTGGTCCCCAGTTCAGATTCCGCAGCTTTCTTT. Using reference TRBV5-1 and TRBJ1-1 for the parts outside the CDR3, the full variable domain is KAGVTQTPRYLIKTRGQQVTLSCSPISGHRSVSWYQQTPGQGLQFLFEYFSETQRNKGNFPGRFSGRQFSNSRSEMNVSTLELGDSALYLCASSLVPSSDSAAFFGQGTRLTVV.